The clone carrying this T cell receptor beta chain appeared a few times. The assay was immunoSEQ multiplex PCR, and TCRdb's table has in-frame clones only and misses some. Here the sample spans some 5,100 clones, approximately 58% being singletons. The data derive from a study of preoperative IRX-2 immunotherapy in early breast cancer. Germline V lookup: CDR1 LGHNT, CDR2 FRNRAP. CDR3 size: 13 residues. J was trimmed by 14 bases and V by 2 bases; bases with no gene match: 11. Treatment in this sample: preoperative locoregional IRX-2 cytokine immunotherapy. Specimen: tumor tissue, collected before IRX-2 immunotherapy. This rearrangement joins TRBV12-5 to TRBJ2-5, with 7 positions matching TRBD2. The TCR originated in a human donor with breast cancer. The CDR3 DNA reads as TGTGCTAGTGGTTTGATGGGGGGGTCCCCAGGATACTTC. It codes for CASGLMGGSPGYF.